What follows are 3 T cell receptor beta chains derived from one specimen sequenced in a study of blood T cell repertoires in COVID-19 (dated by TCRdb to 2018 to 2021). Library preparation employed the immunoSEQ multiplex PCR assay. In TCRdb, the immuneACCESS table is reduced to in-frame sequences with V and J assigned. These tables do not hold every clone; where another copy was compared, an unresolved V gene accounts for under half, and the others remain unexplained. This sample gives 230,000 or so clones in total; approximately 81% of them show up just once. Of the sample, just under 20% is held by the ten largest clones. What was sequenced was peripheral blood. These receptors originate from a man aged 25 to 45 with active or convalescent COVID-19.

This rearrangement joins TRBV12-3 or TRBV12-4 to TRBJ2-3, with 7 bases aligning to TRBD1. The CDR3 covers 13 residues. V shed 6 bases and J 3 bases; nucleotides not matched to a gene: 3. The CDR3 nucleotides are TGTGCCAGCAGACTGACAGGGACAGATACGCAGTATTTT. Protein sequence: CASRLTGTDTQYF.

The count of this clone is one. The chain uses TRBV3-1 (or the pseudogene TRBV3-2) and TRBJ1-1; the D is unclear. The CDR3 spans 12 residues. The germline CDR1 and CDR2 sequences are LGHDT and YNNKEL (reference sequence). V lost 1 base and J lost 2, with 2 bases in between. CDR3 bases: TGTGCCAGCAGCCAAGTAAACACTGAAGCTTTCTTT. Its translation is CASSQVNTEAFF.

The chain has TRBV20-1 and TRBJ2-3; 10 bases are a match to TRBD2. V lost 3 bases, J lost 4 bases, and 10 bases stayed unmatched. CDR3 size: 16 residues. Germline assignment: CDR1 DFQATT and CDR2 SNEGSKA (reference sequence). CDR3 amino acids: CSASDTIAGGADTQYF. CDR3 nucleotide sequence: TGCAGTGCTAGTGACACAATAGCGGGAGGCGCAGATACGCAGTATTTT.